Here is one TCR beta chain with its context. Its target is unknown. CD45RO+ cells joined CCR7-negative CD45RA+ TemRA cells to form CD8 memory. Repertoires were generated with immunoSEQ multiplex PCR, while TCRdb's copy carries only in-frame clones and drops some. This table holds 600,000 to 750,000 clones, less than 95% found once. This sample is drawn from a study of shared clonotypes between healthy human individuals. With 0 bases removed from V and 3 bases from J, the gap between germline ends came to 12 bases. Looked up from germline, CDR1 is SGDLS and CDR2 is YYNGEE. The CDR3 runs 15 residues. Study-level findings and limits: Relative to memory subsets, naive subsets generally showed larger estimated richness.

This rearrangement joins TRBV9 to TRBJ1-2; TRBD1 might be the D (5 bases). The sequence was collected from a man younger than 30 in good health. Some clones in this sample may be carry-over from other donors' samples. The sequencing sample was made of memory CD8+ T cells from PBMCs. Subset denoted: CD45RO+ cells pooled with CCR7-negative TemRA cells. CDR3 loop: CASSVASGQDYGYTF. The CDR3, as DNA: TGTGCCAGCAGCGTAGCTTCAGGGCAGGACTATGGCTACACCTTC.